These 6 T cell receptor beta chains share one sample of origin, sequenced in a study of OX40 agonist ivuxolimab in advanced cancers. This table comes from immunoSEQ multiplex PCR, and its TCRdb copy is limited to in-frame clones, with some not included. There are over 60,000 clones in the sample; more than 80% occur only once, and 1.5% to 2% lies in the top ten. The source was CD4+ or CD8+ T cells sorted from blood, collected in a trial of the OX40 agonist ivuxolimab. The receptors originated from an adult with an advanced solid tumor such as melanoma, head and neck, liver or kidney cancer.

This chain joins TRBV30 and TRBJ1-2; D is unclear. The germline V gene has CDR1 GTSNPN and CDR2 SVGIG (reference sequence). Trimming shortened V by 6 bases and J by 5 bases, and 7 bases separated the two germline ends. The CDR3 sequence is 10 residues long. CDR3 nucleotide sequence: TGTGCCTGCGAATCGTATGGCTACACCTTC. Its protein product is CACESYGYTF. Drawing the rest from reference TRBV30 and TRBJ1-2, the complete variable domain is SQTIHQWPATLVQPVGSPLSLECTVEGTSNPNLYWYRQAAGRGLQLLFYSVGIGQISSEVPQNLSASRPQDRQFILSSKKLLLSDSGFYLCACESYGYTFGSGTRLTVV.

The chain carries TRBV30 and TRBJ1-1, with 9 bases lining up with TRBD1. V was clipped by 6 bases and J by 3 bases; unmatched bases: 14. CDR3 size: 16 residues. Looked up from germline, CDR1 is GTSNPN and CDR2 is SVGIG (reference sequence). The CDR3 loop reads CACVLGQGRGDTEAFF. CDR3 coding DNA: TGTGCCTGCGTCCTGGGACAGGGAAGGGGAGACACTGAAGCTTTCTTT.

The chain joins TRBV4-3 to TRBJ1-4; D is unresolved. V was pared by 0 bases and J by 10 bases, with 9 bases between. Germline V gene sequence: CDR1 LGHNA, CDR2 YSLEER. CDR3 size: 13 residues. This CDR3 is CASSQERGRKLFF. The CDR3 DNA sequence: TGCGCCAGCAGCCAAGAGCGAGGGAGAAAACTGTTTTTT.

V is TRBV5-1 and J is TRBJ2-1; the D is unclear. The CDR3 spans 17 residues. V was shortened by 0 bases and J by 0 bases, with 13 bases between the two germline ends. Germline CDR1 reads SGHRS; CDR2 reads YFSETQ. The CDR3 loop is CASSLAGWESSYNEQFF. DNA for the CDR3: TGCGCCAGCAGCTTGGCCGGGTGGGAAAGCTCCTACAATGAGCAGTTCTTC.

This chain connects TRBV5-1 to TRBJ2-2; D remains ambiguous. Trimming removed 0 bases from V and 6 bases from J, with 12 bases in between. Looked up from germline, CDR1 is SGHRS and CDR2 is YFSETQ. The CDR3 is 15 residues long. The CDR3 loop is CASSLAISSPGELFF. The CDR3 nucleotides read TGCGCCAGCAGCTTGGCCATCAGCTCCCCCGGGGAGCTGTTTTTT.

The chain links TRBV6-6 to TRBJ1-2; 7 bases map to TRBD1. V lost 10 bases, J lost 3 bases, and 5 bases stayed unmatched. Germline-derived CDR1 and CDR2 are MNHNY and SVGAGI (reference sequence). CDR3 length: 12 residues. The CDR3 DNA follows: TGTGCCACCTCGGGACAGTACTATGGCTACACCTTC. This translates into CATSGQYYGYTF.